The clone carrying this T cell receptor beta chain was found a few times. The sample is drawn from a study of cytomegalovirus exposure and HLA in healthy donors. It was with 60 Vbeta and 13 Jbeta primers that the PCR ran. The repertoire was sequenced with immunoSEQ multiplex PCR; TCRdb's copy has only in-frame clones and lacks some. The data hold 30,000 to 40,000 clones, with about 65% observed a single time. The V gene lost 0 bases and the J gene lost 4 bases, with 9 bases spanning the gap. Per germline, CDR1 ENHRY and CDR2 SYGVKD. The CDR3 totals 14 residues. This chain joins TRBV10-3 and TRBJ1-2; D is undetermined. The sequence derives from a man aged 45-65 years in good health and CMV-seropositive. The sequenced sample was PBMCs. Here the CDR3 reads CAISESPGSYGYTF. CDR3 nucleotides: TGTGCCATCAGTGAGTCCCCGGGTTCCTATGGCTACACCTTC.